This TCR beta chain was captured in a study of control samples from healthy donors and cancer patients (dated by TCRdb to the early 2020s). Libraries were constructed by the immunoSEQ multiplex PCR assay. TCRdb obtained this table from immuneACCESS and retained in-frame rearrangements with V and J assigned. These tables miss some clones; where compared with another copy, unresolved V genes account for less than half of the shortfall, and the remainder is unexplained. The sample includes 150,000 to 200,000 clones, with 90% observed a single time. 1.1% to 1.5% of the sample is in the top ten clones. The germline V gene provides CDR1 SGHDT and CDR2 YYEEEE. The V end loses 2 bases and the J end loses 3 bases, and a stretch of 17 bases separates them. Inclusive of the bounding cysteine and phenylalanine, the CDR3 is 16 residues long. The entry retains the CDR3 DNA only, 48 bases that are in frame from base 1.

Details on this clone: There is no known antigen for this receptor. No qualities accompany the bases; no much larger clone lies one base away.

This TCR derives from a woman in her forties or fifties in good health. The rearrangement combines TRBV5-6 with TRBJ1-2; TRBD1 is a weak D gene call, 5 bases matching. Sequencing input: blood. This receptor has the CDR3 CASSLINQDIDYGYTF. Here is the DNA: TGTGCCAGCAGCTTAATTAATCAGGACATAGACTATGGCTACACCTTC.